This note documents a single T cell receptor (beta chain) sequence. The table came from immunoSEQ multiplex PCR; TCRdb's copy has only in-frame clones and leaves some out. The sample shows about 59,000 clones, around 85% of them seen only once. The length of the CDR3 is 19 residues. Looked up from germline, CDR1 is SNHLY and CDR2 is FYNNEI. V gave up 6 bases and J gave up 0 bases, with 24 bases separating them. The data originate from a study of blood T cell repertoires in COVID-19. The chain combines TRBV2 with TRBJ2-1; D is perhaps TRBD1 (5 bases). The TCR originated in a human donor in a cohort sampled during active COVID-19. The sample comprised peripheral blood. This CDR3 is CASRVGVVLALSSYNEQFF. The CDR3 DNA reads TGTGCCAGCAGGGTAGGGGTAGTTTTGGCCCTTAGCTCCTACAATGAGCAGTTCTTC.